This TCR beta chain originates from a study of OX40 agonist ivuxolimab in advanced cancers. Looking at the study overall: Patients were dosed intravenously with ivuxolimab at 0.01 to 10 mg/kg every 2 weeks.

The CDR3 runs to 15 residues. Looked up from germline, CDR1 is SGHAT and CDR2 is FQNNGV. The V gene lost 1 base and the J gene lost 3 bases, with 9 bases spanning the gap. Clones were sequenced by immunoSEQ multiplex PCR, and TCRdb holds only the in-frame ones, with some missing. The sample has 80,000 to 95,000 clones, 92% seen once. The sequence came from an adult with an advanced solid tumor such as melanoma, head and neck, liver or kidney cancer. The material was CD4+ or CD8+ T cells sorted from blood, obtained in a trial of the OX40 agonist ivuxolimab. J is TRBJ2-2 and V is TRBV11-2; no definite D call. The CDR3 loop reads CASSLVAGDTGELFF. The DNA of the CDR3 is TGTGCCAGCAGCTTAGTTGCTGGGGACACCGGGGAGCTGTTTTTT.